A selection of T cell receptor beta chains follows, all from one sample in a study of T-cell reconstitution after alpha-beta-depleted transplantation in children. One entry per CDR3 protein results from TCRdb running MiXCR on the PCR reads. The sample includes some 520,000 distinct CDR3 sequences, less than 35% of them seen just once. The sequencing here drew on PBMCs from the stem cell graft donor, taken from the stem cell graft. These receptors all stem from a human donor who donated a stem cell graft to a child with aplastic anemia. CDR3s include the opening cysteine and the closing phenylalanine or tryptophan. D genes are given only for firm matches. Clone size is given for some rows only: seen once, a few or many times, or a class if the clone is expanded.

cdr3_aa: CASSVGSLGTEAFF
cdr3_nt: TGTGCCAGCAGCGTCGGGAGCCTGGGCACTGAAGCTTTCTTT
v_call: TRBV9
clone_size: NA
j_call: TRBJ1-1
d_call: NA

cdr3_aa: CAIRRQMNTEAFF
cdr3_nt: TGTGCCATCAGGCGTCAGATGAACACTGAAGCTTTCTTT
v_call: TRBV10-3
clone_size: NA
j_call: TRBJ1-1
d_call: NA

cdr3_aa: CASSQHRTSRADTQYF
cdr3_nt: TGTGCCAGCAGCCAACACAGGACTAGTCGCGCAGATACGCAGTATTTT
v_call: TRBV14
clone_size: NA
j_call: TRBJ2-3
d_call: TRBD2

cdr3_aa: CASSSPFAVARGEWQETQYF
cdr3_nt: TGTGCCAGCAGTTCCCCTTTCGCCGTAGCGAGGGGGGAGTGGCAAGAGACCCAGTACTTC
v_call: TRBV28
clone_size: NA
j_call: TRBJ2-5
d_call: NA

cdr3_aa: CASSFSRRGYTF
cdr3_nt: TGCGCCAGCAGCTTCAGCCGGAGGGGCTACACCTTC
v_call: TRBV5-1
clone_size: few
j_call: TRBJ1-2
d_call: NA

cdr3_aa: CASSPGQGREETQYF
cdr3_nt: TGTGCCAGCTCACCGGGACAGGGGAGAGAAGAGACCCAGTACTTC
v_call: TRBV18
clone_size: NA
j_call: TRBJ2-5
d_call: TRBD1

cdr3_aa: CSATRRGRQETQYF
cdr3_nt: TGCAGTGCTACTCGGCGGGGGCGCCAAGAGACCCAGTACTTC
v_call: TRBV20-1
clone_size: NA
j_call: TRBJ2-5
d_call: NA

cdr3_aa: CASSLDLETGGNGYTF
cdr3_nt: TGTGCCAGCAGTTTGGACCTAGAGACAGGGGGCAATGGCTACACCTTC
v_call: TRBV28
clone_size: NA
j_call: TRBJ1-2
d_call: TRBD1

cdr3_aa: CASSLRVAGANVLTF
cdr3_nt: TGCGCCAGCAGCTTGCGGGTTGCTGGGGCCAACGTCCTGACTTTC
v_call: TRBV5-1
clone_size: few
j_call: TRBJ2-6
d_call: NA

cdr3_aa: CATSRDLAGKNEQFF
cdr3_nt: TGTGCCACCAGCAGAGATTTAGCGGGAAAGAATGAGCAGTTCTTC
v_call: TRBV15
clone_size: few
j_call: TRBJ2-1
d_call: TRBD2

cdr3_aa: CSVDRDRGETQYF
cdr3_nt: TGCAGCGTGGACCGGGACAGGGGTGAGACCCAGTACTTC
v_call: TRBV29-1
clone_size: few
j_call: TRBJ2-5
d_call: TRBD1

cdr3_aa: CASRSRHSGNTIYF
cdr3_nt: TGTGCAAGTCGCTCTAGGCACTCTGGAAACACCATATATTTT
v_call: TRBV12-2
clone_size: many
j_call: TRBJ1-3
d_call: NA

cdr3_aa: CAWSVSENIQYF
cdr3_nt: TGTGCCTGGAGTGTTTCAGAAAACATTCAGTACTTC
v_call: TRBV30
clone_size: NA
j_call: TRBJ2-4
d_call: NA

cdr3_aa: CASSHSSREAYEQYF
cdr3_nt: TGTGCCAGCAGCCACTCGTCCCGGGAAGCCTACGAGCAGTACTTC
v_call: TRBV11-2
clone_size: NA
j_call: TRBJ2-7
d_call: NA

cdr3_aa: CATSDRTGGNTEAFF
cdr3_nt: TGTGCCACCAGTGACCGGACAGGGGGAAACACTGAAGCTTTCTTT
v_call: TRBV24-1
clone_size: few
j_call: TRBJ1-1
d_call: TRBD1

cdr3_aa: CSVEMGSEAFF
cdr3_nt: TGCAGCGTTGAAATGGGCTCAGAAGCTTTCTTT
v_call: TRBV29-1
clone_size: few
j_call: TRBJ1-1
d_call: NA

cdr3_aa: CASSMTGNGETQYF
cdr3_nt: TGTGCCAGTAGTATGACAGGGAATGGGGAGACCCAGTACTTC
v_call: TRBV19
clone_size: NA
j_call: TRBJ2-5
d_call: TRBD1

cdr3_aa: CASRPGQGKTQYF
cdr3_nt: TGTGCAAGTCGTCCCGGACAGGGGAAGACCCAGTACTTC
v_call: TRBV12-2
clone_size: NA
j_call: TRBJ2-5
d_call: NA

cdr3_aa: CASSQSGGNYGYTF
cdr3_nt: TGTGCCAGCAGCCAATCAGGGGGAAACTATGGCTACACCTTC
v_call: TRBV7-2
clone_size: NA
j_call: TRBJ1-2
d_call: TRBD1

cdr3_aa: CASSLAVAGAYERFF
cdr3_nt: TGTGCCAGCAGCTTGGCGGTAGCGGGAGCCTATGAGCGGTTCTTC
v_call: TRBV5-5
clone_size: few
j_call: TRBJ2-1
d_call: TRBD2

cdr3_aa: CSVVGGAGTDTQYF
cdr3_nt: TGCAGCGTTGTAGGAGGCGCGGGCACAGATACGCAGTATTTT
v_call: TRBV29-1
clone_size: NA
j_call: TRBJ2-3
d_call: NA

cdr3_aa: CASSRTGDNSPLHF
cdr3_nt: TGCGCCAGCAGCCGGACAGGGGATAATTCACCCCTCCACTTT
v_call: TRBV5-1
clone_size: NA
j_call: TRBJ1-6
d_call: TRBD1

cdr3_aa: CASSLTGVAGQDTEAFF
cdr3_nt: TGTGCCAGCAGCTTAACCGGAGTCGCCGGACAGGACACTGAAGCTTTCTTT
v_call: TRBV7-3
clone_size: NA
j_call: TRBJ1-1
d_call: TRBD1

cdr3_aa: CSASLAGRSYNEQFF
cdr3_nt: TGCAGCGCTTCCCTAGCGGGGCGTTCCTACAATGAGCAGTTCTTC
v_call: TRBV29-1
clone_size: few
j_call: TRBJ2-1
d_call: TRBD2

cdr3_aa: CASSLGLAGVGDTQYF
cdr3_nt: TGTGCCAGCAGCTTAGGCCTAGCGGGAGTAGGAGATACGCAGTATTTT
v_call: TRBV7-2
clone_size: NA
j_call: TRBJ2-3
d_call: TRBD2

cdr3_aa: CASSLPREAFF
cdr3_nt: TGTGCCAGCAGCTTACCCCGGGAAGCTTTCTTT
v_call: TRBV7-9
clone_size: NA
j_call: TRBJ1-1
d_call: NA